A single TCR beta chain is shown here with its context. CDR1 is LNHDA, CDR2 SQIVND, per germline (reference sequence). The CDR3 extends over 14 amino acids. V lost 4 bases and J 7 bases, leaving 13 bases between the germline ends. The record originates from a study of T cell responses to AZD1222 COVID-19 vaccine. Only in-frame clones appear in the TCRdb table, and some are missing; sequencing was by immunoSEQ multiplex PCR. The sample lists about 170,000 clones; 85% to 95% were seen once. The clonotype originates from an adult in good health. The V gene is TRBV19, the J gene TRBJ2-2; D possibly corresponds to TRBD1 (6 bases). This material consisted of peripheral blood, taken on day 0 of AZD1222 vaccination. In DNA form, the CDR3 reads TGTGCCAGTAGTACCGGGACATTCCTCGGGGAGCTGTTTTTT. Amino acids: CASSTGTFLGELFF.